One T cell receptor (beta chain) is described in this entry. Its cognate antigen is unknown. This entry is derived from a study of cytomegalovirus exposure and HLA in healthy donors. Across the study: Membership in the Caucasian-associated ancestry cluster was found for about 84% of approximately 430 genotyped donors. Study conclusions and caveats: TCR beta V segments were, for the most part, productive about 87% or about 30% of the time in an earlier analysis. In a later analysis, at a false discovery rate of 0.05, 15,000 to 20,000 TCR beta sequences matched HLA alleles.

The primer mix had 60 Vbeta and 13 Jbeta primers. Profiling relied on immunoSEQ multiplex PCR, and the TCRdb table lists in-frame clones only, not all of them. The sample yields some 200,000 clones, 82% seen once. Trimming shortened V by 2 bases and J by 4 bases, and 9 bases separated the two germline ends. The germline gives CDR1 MNHEY, CDR2 SMNVEV (reference sequence). The CDR3 has 14 residues. The source is a boy aged 2 to 10 in good health and CMV-seronegative. The sequenced material came from PBMCs. The chain combines TRBV27 with TRBJ2-1; possible D gene TRBD1, 5 bases. The CDR3 DNA follows: TGTGCCAGCAGTTTAAGGCAGGGTTACAATGAGCAGTTCTTC. Translated: CASSLRQGYNEQFF.